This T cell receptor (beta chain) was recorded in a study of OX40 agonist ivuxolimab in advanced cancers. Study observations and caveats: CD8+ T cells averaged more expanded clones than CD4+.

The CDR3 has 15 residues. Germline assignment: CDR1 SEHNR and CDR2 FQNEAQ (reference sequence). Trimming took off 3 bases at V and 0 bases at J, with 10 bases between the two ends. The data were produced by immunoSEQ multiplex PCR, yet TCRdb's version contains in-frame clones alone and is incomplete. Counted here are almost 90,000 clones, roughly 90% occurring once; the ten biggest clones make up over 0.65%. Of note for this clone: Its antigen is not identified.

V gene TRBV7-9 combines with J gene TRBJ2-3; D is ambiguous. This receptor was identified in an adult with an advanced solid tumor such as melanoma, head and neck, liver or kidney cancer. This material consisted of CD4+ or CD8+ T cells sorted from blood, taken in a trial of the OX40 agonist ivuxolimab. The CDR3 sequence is CASSFPGASTDTQYF. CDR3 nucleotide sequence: TGTGCCAGCAGCTTTCCGGGCGCTAGCACAGATACGCAGTATTTT.